A selection of T cell receptor beta chains follows, all from one sample in a study of glioma-infiltrating T cells. Each CDR3 protein gets one entry after TCRdb re-called the multiplex PCR reads with MiXCR. The table records under 20,000 distinct CDR3 sequences, roughly 60% of them present only once. Input material: glioma tissue, nonneoplastic brain tissue, or PBMCs (not recorded which). Receptors were obtained from a human donor with low-grade glioma or glioblastoma, undergoing nonglioma brain surgery, or in good health (not recorded which). Both conserved end residues are part of each CDR3. Fields, in order: clone size, V gene, J gene, D gene, CDR3 protein, CDR3 DNA. D genes are given only for firm matches. Size is stated for part of the rows, as once, few or many counts, or as a class when the clone is expanded.

.	TRBV27	TRBJ1-3	.	CASSRGNTIYF	TGTGCCAGCAGCCGGGGAAACACCATATATTTT
.	TRBV20-1	TRBJ1-2	TRBD1	CSARDPGGARGSGYGYTF	TGCAGTGCTAGAGACCCAGGGGGAGCGCGGGGGAGCGGCTATGGCTACACCTTC
.	TRBV28	TRBJ2-1	TRBD2	CASSPRLARNEQFF	TGTGCCAGCAGTCCACGACTAGCCAGAAATGAGCAGTTCTTC
many	TRBV6-2/TRBV6-3	TRBJ2-1	.	CASSWEMGSVSSYNEQFF	TGTGCCAGCAGTTGGGAGATGGGTAGCGTTAGCTCCTACAATGAGCAGTTCTTC
.	TRBV9	TRBJ2-7	.	CASSLRQDSYEQYF	TGTGCCAGCAGTCTCAGACAGGACTCCTACGAGCAGTACTTC
many	TRBV28	TRBJ1-2	.	CASSHRYGYTF	TGTGCCAGCAGCCACAGGTATGGCTACACCTTC
many	TRBV4-1	TRBJ1-1	.	CASSQGPQNTEAFF	TGCGCCAGCAGCCAAGGTCCGCAGAACACTGAAGCTTTCTTT
.	TRBV6-2/TRBV6-3	TRBJ1-5	.	CASSYLLRLGNQPQHF	TGTGCCAGCAGTTACCTACTTCGCCTCGGGAATCAGCCCCAGCATTTT
.	TRBV20-1	TRBJ1-2	.	CSARIQGVDGYTF	TGCAGTGCTAGGATTCAGGGTGTTGATGGCTACACCTTC
few	TRBV7-9	TRBJ1-1	.	CASSLFATGNTEAFF	TGTGCCAGCAGCTTATTCGCGACAGGCAACACTGAAGCTTTCTTT
.	TRBV6-2/TRBV6-3	TRBJ2-1	.	CASSYRPAEQFF	TGTGCCAGCAGTTACCGACCGGCTGAGCAGTTCTTC
.	TRBV6-1	TRBJ1-1	TRBD1	CGSRSRDSYAEAFF	TGTGGCAGCAGGTCCCGGGACAGCTACGCTGAAGCTTTCTTT
.	TRBV19	TRBJ2-5	TRBD1	CASSIRDRIERRETQYF	TGCGCCAGTAGTATACGGGACAGAATAGAAAGGAGAGAGACCCAGTACTTC
.	TRBV6-5	TRBJ2-7	.	CASSLTGRVREQYF	TGTGCCAGCAGTTTAACAGGGAGAGTCCGCGAGCAGTACTTC
.	TRBV29-1	TRBJ2-7	.	CSVGGPGEQYF	TGCAGCGTTGGGGGGCCTGGCGAGCAGTACTTC
many	TRBV20-1	TRBJ1-2	TRBD1	CSASPGGNGYTF	TGCAGTGCTAGCCCAGGGGGCAATGGCTACACCTTC
.	TRBV6-2/TRBV6-3	TRBJ2-1	.	CASSYSRETGYNEQFF	TGTGCCAGCAGTTACTCGAGAGAGACAGGCTACAATGAGCAGTTCTTC
many	TRBV18	TRBJ2-1	.	CASSPPDSRNEQFF	TGTGCCAGCTCACCACCCGACAGTCGGAATGAGCAGTTCTTC
.	TRBV7-2	TRBJ1-5	.	CASSFSPGNGGRPQHF	TGTGCCAGCAGCTTTTCCCCAGGGAATGGTGGTCGGCCCCAGCATTTT
.	TRBV20-1	TRBJ1-5	.	CSARRGTADSNQPQHF	TGCAGTGCTAGACGTGGCACAGCGGATAGCAATCAGCCCCAGCATTTT
.	TRBV12-3/TRBV12-4	TRBJ2-7	.	CASSLDLGLDF	TGTGCCAGCAGTTTGGACTTAGGATTGGACTTC
.	TRBV10-3	TRBJ1-5	TRBD1	CAISGDRGSNQPQHF	TGTGCCATCAGTGGGGACAGGGGCAGCAATCAGCCCCAGCATTTT
.	TRBV20-1	TRBJ2-5	TRBD1	CSSTTWTGGVETQYF	TGCAGTTCTACCACCTGGACAGGGGGCGTAGAGACCCAGTACTTC
once	TRBV20-1	TRBJ1-1	.	CSARDGGGWMDTEAFF	TGCAGTGCTAGAGACGGGGGGGGTTGGATGGACACTGAAGCTTTCTTT
many	TRBV7-9	TRBJ2-1	TRBD2	CASSLDHSGRASQFF	TGTGCCAGCAGCTTAGATCATAGCGGGAGGGCCTCGCAGTTCTTC
.	TRBV20-1	TRBJ1-1	.	CSARVRGLNTEAFF	TGCAGTGCTAGAGTGAGGGGACTGAACACTGAAGCTTTCTTT
.	TRBV28	TRBJ1-2	.	CASRTAYGYTF	TGTGCCAGCAGGACAGCTTATGGCTACACCTTC
.	TRBV12-3/TRBV12-4	TRBJ1-3	TRBD1	CASRKQGSSGNTIYF	TGTGCCAGCAGGAAACAGGGGAGCTCTGGAAACACCATATATTTT
.	TRBV7-2	TRBJ1-1	.	CGSSVTTNTEALF	TGTGGCAGCAGCGTTACGACGAACACTGAAGCTTTGTTT
.	TRBV13	TRBJ2-7	.	CASSTDGYEQYF	TGTGCCAGCAGCACCGACGGATACGAGCAGTACTTC
.	TRBV28	TRBJ2-7	.	CASRGFSYEQYF	TGTGCCAGCAGGGGGTTTTCCTACGAGCAGTACTTC
.	TRBV7-2	TRBJ1-4	TRBD1	CASSLRQGQTEKLFF	TGTGCCAGCAGCCTACGACAGGGGCAAACTGAAAAACTGTTTTTT
.	TRBV20-1	TRBJ2-3	TRBD1	CSAYPGQGRTDTQYF	TGCAGTGCTTATCCGGGACAGGGGCGTACAGATACGCAGTATTTT
many	TRBV20-1	TRBJ1-2	TRBD1	CSARDRDRGTLGYTF	TGCAGTGCTAGAGATCGGGACAGGGGGACCCTGGGCTACACCTTC
.	TRBV2	TRBJ2-7	TRBD2	CASSRLATNEQYF	TGTGCCAGCAGTCGACTAGCTACGAACGAGCAGTACTTC
many	TRBV7-6	TRBJ2-7	.	CASSLAPGLSYEQYF	TGTGCCAGCAGCTTAGCTCCGGGACTTTCCTACGAGCAGTACTTC
.	TRBV2	TRBJ2-1	.	CASSEIGYNEQFF	TGTGCCAGCAGTGAAATCGGGTACAATGAGCAGTTCTTC
few	TRBV20-1	TRBJ2-7	TRBD1	CSASRGTGGGYEQYF	TGCAGTGCTTCGAGGGGGACAGGGGGCGGGTACGAGCAGTACTTC
.	TRBV6-2/TRBV6-3	TRBJ2-1	TRBD2	CASRAVAGGANEQFF	TGTGCCAGCAGGGCTGTAGCGGGGGGGGCCAATGAGCAGTTCTTC
.	TRBV6-2/TRBV6-3	TRBJ2-7	TRBD2	CASSTGLAVPHEQYF	TGTGCCAGCAGTACAGGACTAGCAGTCCCCCACGAGCAGTACTTC
once	TRBV6-2/TRBV6-3	TRBJ1-3	TRBD1	CASSPETGPSSGNNIYF	TGTGCCAGCAGCCCCGAGACAGGGCCCAGCTCTGGAAACAACATATATTTT
.	TRBV11-2	TRBJ1-2	.	CASSRLEGHGLTF	TGTGCCAGCAGCCGCCTAGAGGGCCATGGGTTAACCTTC
.	TRBV6-1	TRBJ2-3	TRBD2	CASSEALAGPDTQYF	TGTGCCAGCAGTGAAGCACTAGCGGGACCAGATACGCAGTATTTT
.	TRBV16	TRBJ2-7	.	CASSPSPAYEQYF	TGTGCCAGCAGCCCTTCCCCCGCCTACGAGCAGTACTTC
many	TRBV7-9	TRBJ1-1	.	CASSLGAGLNTEAFF	TGTGCCAGCAGCTTAGGGGCAGGGCTGAACACTGAAGCTTTCTTT
once	TRBV7-2	TRBJ1-1	TRBD1	CASRPGGVGTEAFF	TGTGCCAGCAGACCAGGGGGGGTAGGAACTGAAGCTTTCTTT
.	TRBV6-2/TRBV6-3	TRBJ1-3	.	CASVNSGNTIYF	TGTGCCAGCGTAAACTCTGGAAACACCATATATTTT
.	TRBV20-1	TRBJ1-5	.	CSARNYGTQEGQPQHF	TGCAGTGCTAGAAATTACGGGACTCAAGAAGGGCAGCCCCAGCATTTT
.	TRBV3-1	TRBJ2-5	TRBD1	CASSQNRGETQYF	TGTGCCAGCAGCCAGAACAGGGGAGAGACCCAGTACTTC